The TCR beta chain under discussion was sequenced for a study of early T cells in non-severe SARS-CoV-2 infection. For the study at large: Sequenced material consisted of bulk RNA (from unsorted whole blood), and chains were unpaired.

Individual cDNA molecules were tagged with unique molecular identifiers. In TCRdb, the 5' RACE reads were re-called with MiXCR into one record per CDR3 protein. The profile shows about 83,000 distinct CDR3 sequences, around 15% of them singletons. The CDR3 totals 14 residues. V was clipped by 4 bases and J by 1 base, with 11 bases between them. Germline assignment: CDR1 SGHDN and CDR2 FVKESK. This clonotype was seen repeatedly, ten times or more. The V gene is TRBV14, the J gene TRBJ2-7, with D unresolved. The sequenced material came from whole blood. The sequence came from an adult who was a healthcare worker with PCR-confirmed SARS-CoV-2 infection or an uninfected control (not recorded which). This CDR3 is CASSRARRSYEQYF. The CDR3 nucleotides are TGTGCCAGCAGCCGTGCCCGAAGATCCTACGAGCAGTACTTC.